This TCR beta chain appears in the sequencing data of a study of CD8 T cells in ankylosing spondylitis. Researchers built TCR beta libraries using quantitative 5'-RACE with molecular barcodes. One entry per CDR3 protein, called by TCRdb with MiXCR from the 5' RACE reads. The data show some 250,000 distinct CDR3 sequences, over 8.5% seen once. Study results and limitations: In ankylosing spondylitis patients, matched synovial fluid reportedly showed significant enrichment of disease-linked clones. A motif of under ten highly homologous TCR beta variants was seen as apparently characteristic of ankylosing spondylitis blood. Past studies reported some motif variants in reactive arthritis synovial fluid and blood.

The V end was cut by 5 bases, the J end by 4 bases, with 14 bases between. Germline CDR1 MGHDK, CDR2 SYGVNS. The CDR3 totals 14 residues. This clonotype was found many times. Antigen unknown. This chain connects TRBV25-1 to TRBJ1-1; D is unresolved. This TCR was sampled from a male donor with ankylosing spondylitis or in good health (not recorded which). Sample: blood, either unsorted or a sorted T cell fraction (not recorded which). The CDR3 protein is CASSRERGSTEAFF. The CDR3 region has the DNA TGTGCCAGCAGTAGGGAGAGAGGGAGCACTGAAGCTTTCTTT.